This is a list of T cell receptor beta chains from one sample in a study of identical twins. TCRdb reprocessed the 5' RACE reads via MiXCR and lists one record per CDR3 protein. The table includes nearly 900,000 distinct CDR3 sequences, 9% to 15% detected once. The same sample was also studied in work on yellow fever vaccine responses in identical twins.

The specimen was PBMCs. These receptors were obtained from a woman aged 18 to 35 in good health. Each CDR3 is given with its conserved first and last residue. D genes are given only for firm matches. Size values are once, few and many counts, or a class for expanded clones, and some rows have none.

>15|TRBV15|.|TRBJ2-5|.
TGTGCCACCAGCAGTCCGGGATCTCCCCAAGAGACCCAGTACTTC
CATSSPGSPQETQYF
>18|TRBV6-5|few|TRBJ2-3|.
TGTGCCAGCAGTTCCCCCCCCCTGGGGGGGGGCCGGCCAGATACGCAGTATTTT
CASSSPPLGGGRPDTQYF
>15|TRBV7-2|many|TRBJ2-2|.
TGTGCCAGCAGCCGGTCCGTATCGAACACCGGGGAGCTGTTTTTT
CASSRSVSNTGELFF
>16|TRBV19|few|TRBJ2-2|TRBD1
TGTGCCAGTAGTATAAGGCACAGGGGGTTAACCGGGGAGCTGTTTTTT
CASSIRHRGLTGELFF
>15|TRBV12-3/TRBV12-4|.|TRBJ1-3|TRBD1
TGTGCCAGCACTCTTGACAGGGGTGGCGGAAACACCATATATTTT
CASTLDRGGGNTIYF
>14|TRBV20-1|few|TRBJ1-2|.
TGCAGTGCTAGTTTTTCGACAGGAGAATATGGCTACACCTTC
CSASFSTGEYGYTF
>12|TRBV12-3/TRBV12-4|.|TRBJ1-1|.
TGTGCCAGCCAAACACAGGGTGGGGGAGCTTTCTTT
CASQTQGGGAFF
>12|TRBV20-1|few|TRBJ1-1|TRBD1
TGCAGTGCCCACTTCAGGGGGACTGAAGCTTTCTTT
CSAHFRGTEAFF
>14|TRBV2|few|TRBJ2-7|TRBD2
TGTGCCAGCAAATCAGCGGGAGCCCCCTACGAGCAGTACTTC
CASKSAGAPYEQYF
>16|TRBV18|.|TRBJ2-1|.
TGTGCCAGCTCACAAGACCGGGGGGCCGGTAACAATGAGCAGTTCTTC
CASSQDRGAGNNEQFF
>15|TRBV7-6|.|TRBJ2-5|.
TGTGCCAGCGCCGCTGGGTTATGGACCGAAGAGACCCAGTACTTC
CASAAGLWTEETQYF
>14|TRBV4-1|few|TRBJ1-2|.
TGCGCCAGCAGCCCTGGACCCCTTGGCTATGGCTACACCTTC
CASSPGPLGYGYTF
>14|TRBV4-1|few|TRBJ1-2|TRBD1
TGCGCCAGCAGCCAAATAGGACAGGACTATGGCTACACCTTC
CASSQIGQDYGYTF
>14|TRBV29-1|many|TRBJ2-1|.
TGCAGCGTTGAGTTTGCGGATGAGTACAATGAGCAGTTCTTC
CSVEFADEYNEQFF
>14|TRBV12-3/TRBV12-4|few|TRBJ2-5|TRBD2
TGTGCCAGCAGGTTGACTAGCGGTCAAGAGACCCAGTACTTC
CASRLTSGQETQYF
>17|TRBV7-9|few|TRBJ2-1|TRBD2
TGTGCCAGCAGCTTTCCTAGCGGGGGTAGCTCCTACAATGAGCAGTTCTTC
CASSFPSGGSSYNEQFF
>15|TRBV7-9|.|TRBJ2-7|.
TGTGCCAGCGACGGGGCGGGACGCGAGGCCTACGAGCAGTACTTC
CASDGAGREAYEQYF
>16|TRBV7-9|.|TRBJ2-2|.
TGTGCCAGCAGCCAGATTGCCGGGGCTTACACCGGGGAGCTGTTTTTT
CASSQIAGAYTGELFF
>14|TRBV12-3/TRBV12-4|few|TRBJ2-1|TRBD2
TGTGCCAGCAGTCGGACTCTAGCGGGCGATGAGCAGTTCTTC
CASSRTLAGDEQFF
>16|TRBV3-1|.|TRBJ2-7|.
TGTGCCAGCAGCCCTGGAGGGTCAGGGGTTTGGTACGAGCAGTACTTC
CASSPGGSGVWYEQYF
>19|TRBV28|few|TRBJ2-3|TRBD2
TGTGCCAGCAGTCCCTCCCGTCCCTGGACTAGCACTAGCACAGATACGCAGTATTTT
CASSPSRPWTSTSTDTQYF
>15|TRBV2|.|TRBJ1-5|.
TGTGCCAGCACCCCTGAGGTAACAGGGACTCAGCCCCAGCATTTT
CASTPEVTGTQPQHF
>14|TRBV12-3/TRBV12-4|.|TRBJ2-5|TRBD2
TGTGCCAGCAGTTTGGTGGGGGGGTCAGAGACCCAGTACTTC
CASSLVGGSETQYF
>15|TRBV11-2|.|TRBJ1-1|.
TGTGCCAGCAGCTTAGAGCCTACGGGGAACACTGAAGCTTTCTTT
CASSLEPTGNTEAFF
>15|TRBV20-1|.|TRBJ2-2|TRBD2
TGCAGTGCTAGAGATGGCGGGGGGAACACCGGGGAGCTGTTTTTT
CSARDGGGNTGELFF
>13|TRBV2|.|TRBJ2-4|.
TGTGCCAGCAAGACAGGTCGCCAGGACATTCAGTACTTC
CASKTGRQDIQYF
>15|TRBV25-1|.|TRBJ2-2|TRBD1
TGTGCCAGCAGTGCTAGTAGGGGGCCCACCGGGGAGCTGTTTTTT
CASSASRGPTGELFF
>14|TRBV7-9|.|TRBJ1-1|TRBD1
TGTGCCAGCAGCTTAAGCGGTGACAGGGGAAAAGCTTTCTTT
CASSLSGDRGKAFF
>17|TRBV11-2|.|TRBJ2-5|.
TGTGCCAGCAGCTTAGGGCGGGGCACATACTCGTGGGAGACCCAGTACTTC
CASSLGRGTYSWETQYF
>14|TRBV6-1|.|TRBJ1-4|.
TGTGCCAGCAGCTGGACGGAGTCCAATGAAAAACTGTTTTTT
CASSWTESNEKLFF
>14|TRBV3-1|many|TRBJ2-3|.
TGTGCCAGCAGCCAAGGAGGCAGCACAGATACGCAGTATTTT
CASSQGGSTDTQYF
>16|TRBV7-8|.|TRBJ2-1|.
TGTGCCAGCAGCTTAGGCTCCGGGCGGAGCGCCAATGAGCAGTTCTTC
CASSLGSGRSANEQFF
>17|TRBV7-3|few|TRBJ2-1|TRBD1
TGTGCCAGCAGCTTAACTTATTTGGGACAGGATAACAATGAGCAGTTCTTC
CASSLTYLGQDNNEQFF